The clone carrying this T cell receptor beta chain occurred a few times. Its specificity is unknown. The data originate from a study of response to subunit inactivated influenza vaccine. Study-level results: The authors suggested that every seasonal influenza vaccination recruits few new T cells.

TCRdb itself ran the RT-PCR reads through MiXCR, one entry per CDR3 protein. Here the sample spans fewer than 550,000 distinct CDR3 sequences, about 25% being singletons. CDR3 length: 17 amino acids. Germline assignment: CDR1 KGHDR and CDR2 SFDVKD. The V and J ends lost 4 bases and 0 bases respectively, with 12 bases between them. The specimen comprised CD4+ T cells sorted from PBMCs, sampled roughly 5 days after vaccination. This sequence was found in a man aged 50 to 60 who received an inactivated influenza vaccine. The rearrangement links TRBV24-1 to TRBJ2-6; D remains ambiguous. This CDR3 is CATSENIVSSGANVLTF. CDR3 DNA sequence: TGTGCCACCAGTGAGAATATAGTAAGCTCTGGGGCCAACGTCCTGACTTTC.